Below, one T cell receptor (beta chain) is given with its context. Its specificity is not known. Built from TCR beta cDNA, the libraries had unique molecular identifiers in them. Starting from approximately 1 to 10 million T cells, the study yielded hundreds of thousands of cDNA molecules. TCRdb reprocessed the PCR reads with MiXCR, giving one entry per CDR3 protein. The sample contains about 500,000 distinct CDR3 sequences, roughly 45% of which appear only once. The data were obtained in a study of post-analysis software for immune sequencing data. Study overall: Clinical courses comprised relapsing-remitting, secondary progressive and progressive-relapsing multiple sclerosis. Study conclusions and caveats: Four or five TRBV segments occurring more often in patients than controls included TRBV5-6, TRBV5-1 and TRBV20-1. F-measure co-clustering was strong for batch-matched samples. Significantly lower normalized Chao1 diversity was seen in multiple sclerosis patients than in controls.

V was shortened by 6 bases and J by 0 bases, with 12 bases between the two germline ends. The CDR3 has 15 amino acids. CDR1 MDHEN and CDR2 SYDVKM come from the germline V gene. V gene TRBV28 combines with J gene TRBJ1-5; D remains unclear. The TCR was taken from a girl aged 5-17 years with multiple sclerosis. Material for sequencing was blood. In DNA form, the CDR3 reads TGTGCCAGCAGACCCAGACACCTTAGCAATCAGCCCCAGCATTTT. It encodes CASRPRHLSNQPQHF.